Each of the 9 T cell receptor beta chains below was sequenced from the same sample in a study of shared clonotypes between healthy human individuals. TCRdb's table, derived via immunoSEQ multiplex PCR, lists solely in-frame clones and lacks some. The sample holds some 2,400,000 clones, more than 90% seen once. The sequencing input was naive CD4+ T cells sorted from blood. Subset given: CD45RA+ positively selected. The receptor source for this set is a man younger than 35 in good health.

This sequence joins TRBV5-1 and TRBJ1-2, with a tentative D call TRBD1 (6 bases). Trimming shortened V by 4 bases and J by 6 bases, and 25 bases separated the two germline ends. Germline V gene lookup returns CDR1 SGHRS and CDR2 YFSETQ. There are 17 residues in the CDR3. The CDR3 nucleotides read TGCGCCAGCAGCACAGGACAGTACGGACGAACTATGAATGGCTACACCTTC. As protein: CASSTGQYGRTMNGYTF.

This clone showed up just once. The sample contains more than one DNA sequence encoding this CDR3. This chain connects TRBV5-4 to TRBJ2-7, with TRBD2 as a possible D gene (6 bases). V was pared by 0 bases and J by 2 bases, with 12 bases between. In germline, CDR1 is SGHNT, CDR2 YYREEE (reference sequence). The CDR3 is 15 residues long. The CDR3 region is CASSLGSGTAYEQYF. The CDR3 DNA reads TGTGCCAGCAGCTTGGGTAGCGGCACTGCCTACGAGCAGTACTTC.

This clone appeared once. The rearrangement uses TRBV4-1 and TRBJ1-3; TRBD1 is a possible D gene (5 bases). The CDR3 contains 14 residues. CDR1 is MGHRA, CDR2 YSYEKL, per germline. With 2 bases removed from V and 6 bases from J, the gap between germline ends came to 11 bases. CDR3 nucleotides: TGCGCCAGCAGCCAAACGGGACTTGAAAACACCATATATTTT. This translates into CASSQTGLENTIYF.

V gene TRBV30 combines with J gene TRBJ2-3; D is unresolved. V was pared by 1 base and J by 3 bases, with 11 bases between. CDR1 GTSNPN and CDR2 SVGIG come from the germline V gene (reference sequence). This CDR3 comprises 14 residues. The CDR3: CAWSEVRLTDTQYF. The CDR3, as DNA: TGTGCCTGGAGTGAGGTTAGACTTACAGATACGCAGTATTTT.

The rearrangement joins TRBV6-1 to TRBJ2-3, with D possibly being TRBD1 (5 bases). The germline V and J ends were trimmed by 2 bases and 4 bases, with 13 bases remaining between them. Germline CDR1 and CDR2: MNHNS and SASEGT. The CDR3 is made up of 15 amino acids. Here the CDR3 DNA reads TGTGCCAGCAGTGAACCCAGGGCGGTTTCAGATACGCAGTATTTT. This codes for CASSEPRAVSDTQYF.

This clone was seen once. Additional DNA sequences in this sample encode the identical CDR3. The CDR3 here is CASSGTGGNTGELFF. Here the CDR3 DNA reads TGTGCCAGCAGTGGGACAGGGGGAAACACCGGGGAGCTGTTTTTT. The rearrangement joins TRBV2 to TRBJ2-2; TRBD1 matches at 10 bases. The CDR3 is 15 amino acids. With V trimmed by 4 bases and J by 2 bases, 1 base remained unmatched. Germline-derived CDR1 and CDR2 are SNHLY and FYNNEI.

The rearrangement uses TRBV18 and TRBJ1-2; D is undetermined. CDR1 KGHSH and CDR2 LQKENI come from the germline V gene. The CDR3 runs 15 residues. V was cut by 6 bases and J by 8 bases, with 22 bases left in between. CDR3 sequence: CASSSGVMQVGGYTF. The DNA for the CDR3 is TGTGCCAGCTCTTCCGGGGTTATGCAGGTTGGAGGCTACACCTTC. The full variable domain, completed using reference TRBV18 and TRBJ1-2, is NAGVMQNPRHLVRRRGQEARLRCSPMKGHSHVYWYRQLPEEGLKFMVYLQKENIIDESGMPKERFSAEFPKEGPSILRIQQVVRGDSAAYFCASSSGVMQVGGYTFGSGTRLTVV.

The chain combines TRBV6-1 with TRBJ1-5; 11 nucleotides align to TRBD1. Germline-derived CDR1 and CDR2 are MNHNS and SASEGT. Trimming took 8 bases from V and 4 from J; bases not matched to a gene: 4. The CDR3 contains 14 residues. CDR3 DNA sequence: TGTGCCAGCGTCCGGGACAGGGGGAATCAGCCCCAGCATTTT. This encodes CASVRDRGNQPQHF.

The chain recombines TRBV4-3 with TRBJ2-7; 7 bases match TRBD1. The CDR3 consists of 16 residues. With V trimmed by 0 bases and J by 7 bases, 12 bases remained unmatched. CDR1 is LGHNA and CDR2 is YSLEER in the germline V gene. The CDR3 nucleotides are TGCGCCAGCAGCCAAGATCAACGGCTTCCCAGGGGGGAGCAGTACTTC. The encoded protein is CASSQDQRLPRGEQYF.